The rows below give T cell receptor beta chains drawn from one sample of a study of shared clonotypes between healthy human individuals. Generated by immunoSEQ multiplex PCR, the TCRdb table keeps only in-frame clones and is missing some. The table records roughly 2,500,000 clones, 93% of them present only once. Sample: naive CD4+ T cells from PBMCs. Receptor source: a man between 18 and 35 years old in good health. Some clones in this sample may be carry-over from other donors' samples. Both conserved end residues are part of each CDR3. A D gene is named only where the DNA matches it firmly. Clone size is stated in some rows and not others, as once, few, many or a class when expanded.

J gene | clone size | D gene | V gene | CDR3 protein | CDR3 DNA
TRBJ1-3 | NA | NA | TRBV28 | CASSLSRGSGNTIYF | TGTGCCAGCAGTTTATCTCGGGGTTCGGGAAACACCATATATTTT
TRBJ1-3 | NA | NA | TRBV7-6 | CASSLVLGASGNTIYF | TGTGCCAGCAGCTTAGTTCTGGGGGCATCTGGAAACACCATATATTTT
TRBJ2-7 | NA | NA | TRBV6-1 | CASGLKGEQYF | TGTGCCAGCGGACTAAAAGGGGAGCAGTACTTC
TRBJ2-5 | NA | NA | TRBV4-2 | CASSQDFETQYF | TGTGCCAGCAGCCAAGATTTTGAGACCCAGTACTTC
TRBJ2-5 | NA | NA | TRBV5-1 | CASSLAGAQETQYF | TGCGCCAGCAGCTTGGCAGGGGCACAAGAGACCCAGTACTTC
TRBJ2-3 | once | TRBD2 | TRBV28 | CASRSTSGRPDTQYF | TGTGCCAGCAGATCCACTAGCGGGAGACCAGATACGCAGTATTTT
TRBJ1-1 | NA | NA | TRBV27 | CASSHGRSNMNTEAFF | TGTGCCAGCAGTCACGGGAGGTCGAACATGAACACTGAAGCTTTCTTT
TRBJ1-1 | NA | NA | TRBV19 | CASTPGFEAFF | TGTGCCAGCACCCCGGGTTTTGAAGCTTTCTTT
TRBJ2-7 | NA | NA | TRBV6-6 | CASSPPDEPYEQYF | TGTGCCAGCAGTCCCCCGGACGAGCCCTACGAGCAGTACTTC
TRBJ2-3 | NA | TRBD2 | TRBV7-2 | CASSPGRGDTQYF | TGTGCCAGCAGCCCGGGGAGGGGAGATACGCAGTATTTT
TRBJ2-3 | NA | TRBD1 | TRBV5-4 | CASSPRQGADTQYF | TGTGCCAGCAGCCCGAGACAGGGCGCAGATACGCAGTATTTT
TRBJ2-2 | NA | NA | TRBV19 | CASSLMDGYTGELFF | TGTGCCAGTAGTCTAATGGACGGTTACACCGGGGAGCTGTTTTTT
TRBJ2-7 | NA | TRBD1 | TRBV20-1 | CSAYRGEQYF | TGCAGTGCTTACAGGGGTGAGCAGTACTTC
TRBJ1-3 | NA | NA | TRBV5-1 | CASSLDGDRGNTIYF | TGCGCCAGCAGCTTGGATGGTGACAGAGGAAACACCATATATTTT
TRBJ1-2 | NA | NA | TRBV2 | CASRAGDGYTF | TGTGCGAGTAGGGCCGGGGATGGCTACACCTTC
TRBJ1-5 | few | NA | TRBV7-9 | CASSLSGNQPQHF | TGTGCCAGCAGCTTGTCAGGGAATCAGCCCCAGCATTTT
TRBJ1-1 | few | NA | TRBV7-9 | CASSKWGTEAFF | TGTGCCAGCAGTAAGTGGGGCACTGAAGCTTTCTTT
TRBJ1-1 | NA | NA | TRBV5-1 | CASREDPNTEAFF | TGCGCCAGCAGGGAGGACCCGAACACTGAAGCTTTCTTT
TRBJ2-7 | NA | TRBD1 | TRBV6-5 | CASRPVQGALYEQYF | TGTGCCAGCAGACCCGTACAGGGGGCGCTCTACGAGCAGTACTTC
TRBJ2-1 | NA | TRBD2 | TRBV5-1 | CASRGLAGVGNEQFF | TGCGCCAGCAGAGGTCTAGCGGGAGTGGGAAATGAGCAGTTCTTC
TRBJ2-1 | NA | NA | TRBV7-3 | CASSSIPGPQEEQFF | TGTGCCAGCAGCTCAATCCCGGGTCCCCAAGAGGAGCAGTTCTTC
TRBJ2-7 | NA | NA | TRBV28 | CASSPRTSYEQYF | TGTGCCAGCAGTCCACGGACATCCTACGAGCAGTACTTC
TRBJ2-1 | NA | TRBD2 | TRBV7-8 | CASSLGRLAGVHEQFF | TGTGCCAGCAGCTTAGGGCGTCTAGCGGGAGTGCACGAGCAGTTCTTC
TRBJ2-7 | NA | TRBD2 | TRBV6-1 | CAAGLAGTYEQYF | TGTGCCGCAGGACTAGCGGGAACCTACGAGCAGTACTTC
TRBJ2-2 | once | NA | TRBV2 | CASSEAGNTGELFF | TGTGCCAGCAGTGAAGCAGGGAACACCGGGGAGCTGTTTTTT
TRBJ2-1 | once | NA | TRBV10-3 | CAISESGDEQFF | TGTGCCATCAGTGAGTCAGGGGATGAGCAGTTCTTC
TRBJ2-2 | NA | NA | TRBV18 | CASSADTGELFF | TGTGCCAGCTCGGCGGACACCGGGGAGCTGTTTTTT
TRBJ2-5 | NA | NA | TRBV9 | CASSPGLGGPETQYF | TGTGCCAGCAGCCCGGGACTGGGGGGGCCAGAGACCCAGTACTTC